Listed below are T cell receptor beta chains from one sample, sequenced in a study of radiation and T cells in renal cell carcinoma. Using immunoSEQ multiplex PCR, the repertoire was profiled, and TCRdb retains in-frame clones only, with some absent. The sample includes 15,000 or so clones, around 62% of them seen just once. This sample comprised tumor tissue, obtained from a patient whose treatment was nephrectomy without radiotherapy. The source of these receptors is a man in his fifties or sixties with renal cell carcinoma. CDR3s include the opening cysteine and the closing phenylalanine or tryptophan. The order of the fields is J gene, clone size, V gene, D gene, CDR3 protein, CDR3 DNA. D genes are given only for firm matches. A clone size is listed for some rows: how often the clone was seen (once, few, many), or a class if it is expanded.

TRBJ2-3	.	TRBV7-2	.	CASSPQPSTDTQYF	TGTGCCAGCAGCCCCCAACCTAGCACAGATACGCAGTATTTT
TRBJ1-1	few	TRBV28	.	CASSPGGARRTEAFF	TGTGCCAGCAGTCCTGGTGGAGCGAGGCGCACTGAAGCTTTCTTT
TRBJ2-2	once	TRBV28	.	CASDKGGNTGELFF	TGTGCCAGCGACAAGGGAGGGAACACCGGGGAGCTGTTTTTT
TRBJ1-2	.	TRBV5-8	TRBD1	CASSLRQGATYGYTF	TGTGCCAGCAGCTTGAGACAGGGGGCAACCTATGGCTACACCTTC
TRBJ2-7	.	TRBV29-1	TRBD1	CSVNRDRGSYEQYF	TGCAGCGTGAATCGGGACAGGGGTTCGTACGAGCAGTACTTC
TRBJ2-2	.	TRBV29-1	.	CSVEDRRELFF	TGCAGCGTTGAAGATAGACGGGAGCTGTTTTTT
TRBJ2-1	.	TRBV18	.	CASSPPGPNEQFF	TGTGCCAGCTCACCACCAGGGCCGAATGAGCAGTTCTTC
TRBJ2-3	few	TRBV12-5	TRBD2	CASGLWAGGPDTQYF	TGTGCTAGTGGTTTGTGGGCGGGAGGGCCAGATACGCAGTATTTT
TRBJ2-2	.	TRBV9	.	CASSPGWGSLFF	TGTGCCAGCAGCCCCGGGTGGGGTAGCCTGTTTTTT
TRBJ1-2	.	TRBV2	TRBD1	CASSRGRGGYTF	TGTGCCAGCAGTAGGGGGCGCGGGGGCTACACCTTC
TRBJ2-7	.	TRBV2	TRBD2	CASRVTSGRSEQYF	TGTGCCAGCAGGGTGACTAGCGGGAGATCAGAGCAGTACTTC
TRBJ1-2	.	TRBV6-1	.	CASSGPPGTQAAYGYTF	TGTGCCAGCAGTGGACCTCCGGGGACGCAAGCCGCCTATGGCTACACCTTC
TRBJ2-7	.	TRBV6-6	.	CASSYSQVAHEQYF	TGTGCCAGCAGTTACTCGCAGGTAGCCCACGAGCAGTACTTC
TRBJ2-6	.	TRBV5-1	TRBD1	CASSDRASSGANVLTF	TGCGCCAGCAGCGACAGGGCGAGCTCTGGGGCCAACGTCCTGACTTTC
TRBJ2-5	.	TRBV5-6	TRBD2	CASSLARNLGLAVSGAQYF	TGTGCCAGCAGCTTGGCAAGAAATCTGGGACTAGCGGTTTCAGGGGCCCAGTACTTC
TRBJ2-5	.	TRBV6-5	TRBD1	CASKELGQGVETQYF	TGTGCCAGCAAAGAACTGGGACAGGGAGTCGAGACCCAGTACTTC
TRBJ2-1	once	TRBV5-6	.	CASSLGGGSFNEQFF	TGTGCCAGCAGCCTGGGGGGCGGGAGTTTCAATGAGCAGTTCTTC
TRBJ2-7	.	TRBV5-4	TRBD2	CASSFGLAGGRISAEQYF	TGTGCCAGCAGCTTCGGACTAGCGGGGGGGCGTATCTCCGCCGAGCAGTACTTC
TRBJ1-1	few	TRBV5-6	.	CASSLFSRENTEAFF	TGTGCCAGCAGCTTGTTTTCCCGGGAGAACACTGAAGCTTTCTTT
TRBJ2-7	.	TRBV11-2	.	CASSLSRVESYEQYF	TGTGCCAGCAGCTTATCCAGGGTGGAGTCCTACGAGCAGTACTTC
TRBJ2-1	medium-sized	TRBV7-9	TRBD1	CASILMTGQYNEQFF	TGTGCCAGCATCCTTATGACAGGGCAATACAATGAGCAGTTCTTC
TRBJ1-4	.	TRBV18	.	CASSPNPDSLRGKLFF	TGTGCCAGCTCACCAAATCCTGACAGCCTTAGAGGAAAACTGTTTTTT
TRBJ1-2	.	TRBV9	.	CASSSGTVSYTF	TGTGCCAGCAGCTCCGGTACGGTGAGCTACACCTTC
TRBJ2-7	medium-sized	TRBV18	.	CASSTQGDDEQYF	TGTGCCAGCTCAACACAGGGTGACGACGAGCAGTACTTC
TRBJ1-2	.	TRBV6-5	TRBD1	CASSYSQGENGYTF	TGTGCCAGCAGTTACTCACAGGGGGAGAATGGCTACACCTTC
TRBJ2-2	.	TRBV7-2	.	CASSLAGLANTGELFF	TGTGCCAGCAGCTTAGCCGGCCTCGCGAACACCGGGGAGCTGTTTTTT
TRBJ2-3	.	TRBV9	TRBD2	CASSVEGDGRLVTDTQYF	TGTGCCAGCAGCGTAGAAGGGGACGGGAGGTTGGTCACAGATACGCAGTATTTT
TRBJ1-4	.	TRBV4-1	.	CASSPGLGQINEKLFF	TGCGCCAGCAGCCCAGGTCTGGGGCAGATTAATGAAAAACTGTTTTTT
TRBJ2-1	few	TRBV7-7	TRBD2	CASSSQAAGGNNEQFF	TGTGCTAGCAGTTCCCAGGCAGCGGGAGGGAACAATGAGCAGTTCTTC
TRBJ2-5	few	TRBV5-4	TRBD2	CASTLMGGSQETQYF	TGTGCCAGCACCTTAATGGGGGGGTCTCAAGAGACCCAGTACTTC
TRBJ2-7	.	TRBV27	.	CASSLLPHSYEQYF	TGTGCCAGCAGTTTACTACCTCACTCCTACGAGCAGTACTTC
TRBJ1-2	few	TRBV20-1	.	CSASLIHGYTF	TGCAGTGCTAGCCTGATCCATGGCTACACCTTC
TRBJ2-2	.	TRBV7-2	TRBD1	CASSPGTGYTGELFF	TGTGCCAGCAGCCCCGGGACAGGGTACACCGGGGAGCTGTTTTTT
TRBJ2-3	.	TRBV28	TRBD1	CASSLWGQRRTDTQYF	TGTGCCAGCAGTTTATGGGGACAGCGTCGCACAGATACGCAGTATTTT
TRBJ2-2	.	TRBV6-5	.	CATRGQRNTGELFF	TGTGCGACGCGGGGACAGCGAAACACCGGGGAGCTGTTTTTT
TRBJ1-5	.	TRBV6-1	.	CASREGWGKQPQHF	TGTGCCAGCAGAGAGGGTTGGGGCAAGCAGCCCCAGCATTTT
TRBJ2-7	.	TRBV2	.	CASLADYEQYF	TGTGCCAGCCTGGCCGACTACGAGCAGTACTTC
TRBJ1-1	.	TRBV6-5	.	CASSTTPARTEAFF	TGTGCCAGCAGTACGACACCCGCGCGGACTGAAGCTTTCTTT
TRBJ1-2	once	TRBV15	TRBD1	CATSRVGGTGLYNYGYTF	TGTGCCACCAGCAGAGTTGGAGGGACAGGGCTGTATAACTATGGCTACACCTTC
TRBJ1-5	.	TRBV25-1	.	CASSELGQPQHF	TGTGCCAGCAGTGAATTAGGGCAGCCCCAGCATTTT
TRBJ2-1	.	TRBV28	TRBD1	CASSLGTGINEQFF	TGTGCCAGCAGTTTGGGGACAGGGATCAATGAGCAGTTCTTC
TRBJ1-4	few	TRBV29-1	.	CSVEGGGIYEKLFF	TGCAGCGTTGAAGGGGGAGGGATTTATGAAAAACTGTTTTTT
TRBJ1-5	.	TRBV6-6	TRBD1	CASSSPTGSNQPQHF	TGTGCCAGCAGTTCCCCGACAGGGAGCAATCAGCCCCAGCATTTT
TRBJ2-1	few	TRBV2	.	CASSESWGYNEQFF	TGTGCCAGCAGTGAATCGTGGGGGTACAATGAGCAGTTCTTC
TRBJ2-4	once	TRBV27	TRBD1	CASSLSKRTLGTGVGGIQYF	TGTGCCAGCAGTTTATCGAAGAGAACCCTTGGGACAGGGGTGGGAGGCATTCAGTACTTC
TRBJ2-1	.	TRBV5-6	.	CASSLADEQFF	TGTGCCAGCAGCTTGGCAGATGAGCAGTTCTTC
TRBJ1-2	.	TRBV7-2	TRBD1	CASSLRQGTGYTF	TGTGCCAGCAGCCTCAGACAGGGGACTGGCTACACCTTC
TRBJ2-7	.	TRBV30	.	CAWSVVGGGYEQYF	TGTGCCTGGAGTGTAGTGGGAGGAGGGTACGAGCAGTACTTC
TRBJ2-7	.	TRBV4-3	.	CASSQYGASEQYF	TGCGCCAGCAGCCAGTACGGGGCGTCCGAGCAGTACTTC
TRBJ1-5	.	TRBV6-1	.	CASSEFPGSNQPQHF	TGTGCCAGCAGTGAATTTCCGGGTAGCAATCAGCCCCAGCATTTT
TRBJ1-2	.	TRBV5-1	TRBD1	CASSSEPGTAYGYTF	TGCGCCAGCAGCTCCGAACCCGGGACAGCGTATGGCTACACCTTC
TRBJ1-4	few	TRBV4-1	TRBD1	CASSVDRGFNEKLFF	TGCGCCAGCAGCGTAGACAGGGGTTTTAATGAAAAACTGTTTTTT
TRBJ2-7	.	TRBV29-1	.	CSARAFGGTSYEQYF	TGCAGCGCCCGTGCTTTTGGGGGAACTAGCTACGAGCAGTACTTC
TRBJ2-7	few	TRBV5-4	.	CASSGGAGLSYEQYF	TGTGCCAGCAGCGGAGGAGCAGGGCTCTCCTACGAGCAGTACTTC